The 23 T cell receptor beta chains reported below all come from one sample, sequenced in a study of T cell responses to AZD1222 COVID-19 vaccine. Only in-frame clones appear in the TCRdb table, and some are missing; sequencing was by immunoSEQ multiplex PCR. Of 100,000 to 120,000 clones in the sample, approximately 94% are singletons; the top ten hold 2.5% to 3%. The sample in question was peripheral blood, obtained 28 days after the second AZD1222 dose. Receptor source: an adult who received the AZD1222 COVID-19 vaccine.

CDR3 in amino acids: CASSFGQGPRETQYF. CDR3 in DNA: TGTGCCAGCAGCTTCGGACAGGGCCCTCGGGAGACCCAGTACTTC. This rearrangement joins TRBV11-2 to TRBJ2-5; TRBD1 aligns across 8 bases. The CDR3 sequence is 15 residues long. Germline V gene data show CDR1 as SGHAT and CDR2 as FQNNGV. The V segment lost 3 bases and the J segment 5 bases; nucleotides outside the gene matches: 8.

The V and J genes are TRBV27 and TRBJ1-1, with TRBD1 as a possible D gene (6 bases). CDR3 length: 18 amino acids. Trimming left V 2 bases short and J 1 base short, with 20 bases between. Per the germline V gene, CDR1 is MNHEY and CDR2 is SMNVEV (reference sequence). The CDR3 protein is CASSLATGRQAPNTEAFF. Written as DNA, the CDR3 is TGTGCCAGCAGTTTAGCGACCGGAAGACAGGCGCCGAACACTGAAGCTTTCTTT.

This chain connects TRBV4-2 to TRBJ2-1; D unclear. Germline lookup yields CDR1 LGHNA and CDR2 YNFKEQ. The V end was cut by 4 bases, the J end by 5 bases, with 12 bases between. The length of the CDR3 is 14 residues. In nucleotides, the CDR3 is TGTGCCAGCAGCCCTAACACACTGAACAATGAGCAGTTCTTC. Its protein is CASSPNTLNNEQFF.

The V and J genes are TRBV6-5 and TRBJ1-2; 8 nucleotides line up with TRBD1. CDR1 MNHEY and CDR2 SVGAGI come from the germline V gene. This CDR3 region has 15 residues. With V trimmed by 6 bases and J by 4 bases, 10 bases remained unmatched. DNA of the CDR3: TGTGCCAGCAGCCCACGACAGGGGATTGCCTATGGCTACACCTTC. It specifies CASSPRQGIAYGYTF.

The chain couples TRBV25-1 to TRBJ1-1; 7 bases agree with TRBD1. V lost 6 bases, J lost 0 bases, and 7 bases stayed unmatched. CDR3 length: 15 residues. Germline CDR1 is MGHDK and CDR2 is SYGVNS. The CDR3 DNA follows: TGTGCCAGCAGAGATCGGGACAGTCTGAACACTGAAGCTTTCTTT. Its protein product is CASRDRDSLNTEAFF.

The CDR3 loop reads CASSGDRANYGYTF. The CDR3 DNA reads as TGTGCCAGCAGTGGGGACAGAGCTAACTATGGCTACACCTTC. The gene calls are TRBV25-1 and TRBJ1-2, with 7 bases identical to TRBD1. This CDR3 spans 14 amino acids. Germline values: CDR1 MGHDK, CDR2 SYGVNS. Unmatched junction bases numbered 2, after V lost 4 bases and J lost 0 bases.

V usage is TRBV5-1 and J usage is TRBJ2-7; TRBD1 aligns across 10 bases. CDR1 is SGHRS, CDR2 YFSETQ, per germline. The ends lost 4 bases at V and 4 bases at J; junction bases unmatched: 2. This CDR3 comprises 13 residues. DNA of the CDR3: TGCGCCAGCAGCCGGGACAGGGGATACGAGCAGTACTTC. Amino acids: CASSRDRGYEQYF.

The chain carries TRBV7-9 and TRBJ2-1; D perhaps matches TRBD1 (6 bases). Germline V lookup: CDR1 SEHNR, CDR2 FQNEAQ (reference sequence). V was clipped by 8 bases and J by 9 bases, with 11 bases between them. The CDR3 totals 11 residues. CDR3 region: CASGQTGEQFF. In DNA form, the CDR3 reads TGTGCCAGCGGACAGACAGGTGAGCAGTTCTTC.

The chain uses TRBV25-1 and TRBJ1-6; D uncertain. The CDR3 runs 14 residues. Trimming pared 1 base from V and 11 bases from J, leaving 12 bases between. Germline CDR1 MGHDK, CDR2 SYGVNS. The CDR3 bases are TGTGCCAGCAGTGAATCCAGCTTGGGCCCACCCCTCCACTTT. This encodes CASSESSLGPPLHF.

The CDR3 here is CATSFEGRQPQHF. In DNA form, the CDR3 reads TGTGCCACCTCCTTCGAGGGGCGACAGCCCCAGCATTTT. V usage is TRBV19 and J usage is TRBJ1-5, with D tentatively TRBD1 (5 bases). The CDR3 length is 13 residues. Trimming pared 10 bases from V and 7 bases from J, leaving 17 bases between. Germline V gives CDR1 LNHDA, CDR2 SQIVND (reference sequence).

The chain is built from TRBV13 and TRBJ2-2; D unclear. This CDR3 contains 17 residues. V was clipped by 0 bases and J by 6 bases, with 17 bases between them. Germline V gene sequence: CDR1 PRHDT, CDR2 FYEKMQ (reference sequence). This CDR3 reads CASSLGLGKVVAGELFF. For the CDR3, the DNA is TGTGCCAGCAGCTTAGGCCTGGGGAAAGTGGTCGCCGGGGAGCTGTTTTTT.

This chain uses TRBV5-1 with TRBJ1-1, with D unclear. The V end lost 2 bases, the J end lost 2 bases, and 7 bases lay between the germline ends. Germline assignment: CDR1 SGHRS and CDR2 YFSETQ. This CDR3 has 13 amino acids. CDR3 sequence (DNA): TGCGCCAGCAGCTTTGCAGACAACACTGAAGCTTTCTTT. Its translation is CASSFADNTEAFF.

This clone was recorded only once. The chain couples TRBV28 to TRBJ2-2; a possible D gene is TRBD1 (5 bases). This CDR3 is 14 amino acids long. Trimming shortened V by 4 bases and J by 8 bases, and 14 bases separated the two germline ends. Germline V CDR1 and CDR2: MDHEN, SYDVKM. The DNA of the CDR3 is TGTGCCAGCAGTTATATTGGGGCTGTTGGGGAGCTGTTTTTT. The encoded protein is CASSYIGAVGELFF.

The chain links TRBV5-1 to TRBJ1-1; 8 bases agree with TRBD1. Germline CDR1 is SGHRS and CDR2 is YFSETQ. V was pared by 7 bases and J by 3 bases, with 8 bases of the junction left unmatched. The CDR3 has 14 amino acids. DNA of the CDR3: TGCGCCAGCCAGGGGGCGACGTGGGACACTGAAGCTTTCTTT. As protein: CASQGATWDTEAFF.

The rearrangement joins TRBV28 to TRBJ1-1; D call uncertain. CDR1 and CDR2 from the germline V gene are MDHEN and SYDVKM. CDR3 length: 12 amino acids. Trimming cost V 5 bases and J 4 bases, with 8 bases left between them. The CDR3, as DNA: TGTGCCAGCAGTCTTAAGCGCACTGAAGCTTTCTTT. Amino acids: CASSLKRTEAFF.

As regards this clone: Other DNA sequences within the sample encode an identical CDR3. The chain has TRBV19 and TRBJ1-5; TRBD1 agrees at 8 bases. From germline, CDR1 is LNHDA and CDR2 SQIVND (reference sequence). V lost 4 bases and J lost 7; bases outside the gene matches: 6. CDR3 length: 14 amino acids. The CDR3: CASSTSGGGQPQHF. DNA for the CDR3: TGTGCCAGTAGTACTTCAGGGGGCGGGCAGCCCCAGCATTTT.

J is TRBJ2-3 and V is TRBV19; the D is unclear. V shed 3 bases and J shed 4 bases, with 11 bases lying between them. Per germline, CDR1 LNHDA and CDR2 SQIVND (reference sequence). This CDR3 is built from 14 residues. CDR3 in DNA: TGTGCCAGTAGTATTCTAGACGGGTCAGATACGCAGTATTTT. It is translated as CASSILDGSDTQYF.

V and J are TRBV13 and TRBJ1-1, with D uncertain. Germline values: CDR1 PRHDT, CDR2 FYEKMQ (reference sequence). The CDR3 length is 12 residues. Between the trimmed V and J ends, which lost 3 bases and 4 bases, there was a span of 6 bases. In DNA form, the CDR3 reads TGTGCCAGCAGCTTTGTACGCACTGAAGCTTTCTTT. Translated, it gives CASSFVRTEAFF.

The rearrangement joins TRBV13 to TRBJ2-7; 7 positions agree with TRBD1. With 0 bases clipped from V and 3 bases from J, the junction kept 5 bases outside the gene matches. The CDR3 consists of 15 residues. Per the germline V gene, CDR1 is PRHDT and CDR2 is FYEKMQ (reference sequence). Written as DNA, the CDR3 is TGTGCCAGCAGCTTAGGGACAGGGAGTAGCTACGAGCAGTACTTC. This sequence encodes CASSLGTGSSYEQYF.

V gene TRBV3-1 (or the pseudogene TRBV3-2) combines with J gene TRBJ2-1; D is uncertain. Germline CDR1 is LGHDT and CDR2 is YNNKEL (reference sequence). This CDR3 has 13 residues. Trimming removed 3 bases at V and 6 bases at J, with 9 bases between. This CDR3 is CASSQTLVNEQFF. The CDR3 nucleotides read TGTGCCAGCAGCCAGACTTTAGTCAATGAGCAGTTCTTC.

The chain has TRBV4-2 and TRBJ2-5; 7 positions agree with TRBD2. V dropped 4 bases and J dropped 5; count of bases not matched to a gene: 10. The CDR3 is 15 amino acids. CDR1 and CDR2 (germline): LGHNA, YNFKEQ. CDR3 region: CASSRSGGEAETQYF. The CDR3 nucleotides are TGTGCCAGCAGCCGCAGTGGGGGGGAGGCGGAGACCCAGTACTTC.

CDR3 bases: TGTGCCAGCAGTGATCGGGCATACAATGAGCAGTTCTTC. Protein sequence: CASSDRAYNEQFF. The chain uses TRBV12-3 or TRBV12-4 and TRBJ2-1; no reliable D call. The CDR3 is 13 residues long. Trimming took 5 bases from V and 4 from J, leaving 9 bases between them.

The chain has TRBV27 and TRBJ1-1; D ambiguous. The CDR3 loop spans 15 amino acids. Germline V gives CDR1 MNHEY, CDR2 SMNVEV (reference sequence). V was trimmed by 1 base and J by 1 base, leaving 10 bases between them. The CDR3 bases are TGTGCCAGCAGTTTATTTAGACAATCGAACACTGAAGCTTTCTTT. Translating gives CASSLFRQSNTEAFF.